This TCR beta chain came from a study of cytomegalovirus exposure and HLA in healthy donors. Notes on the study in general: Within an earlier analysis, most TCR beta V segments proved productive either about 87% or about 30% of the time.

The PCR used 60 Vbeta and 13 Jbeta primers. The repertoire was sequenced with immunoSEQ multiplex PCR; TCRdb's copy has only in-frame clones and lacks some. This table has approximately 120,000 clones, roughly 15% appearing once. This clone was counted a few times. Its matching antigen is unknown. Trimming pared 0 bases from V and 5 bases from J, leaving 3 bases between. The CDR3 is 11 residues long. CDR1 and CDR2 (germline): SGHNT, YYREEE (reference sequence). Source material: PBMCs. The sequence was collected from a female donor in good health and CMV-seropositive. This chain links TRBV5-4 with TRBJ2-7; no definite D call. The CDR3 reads CASSLGDEQYF. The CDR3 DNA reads TGTGCCAGCAGCTTGGGCGACGAGCAGTACTTC.